The 17 T cell receptor beta chains listed next were all sequenced from one sample in a study of vaccination effects on CD4 cells after COVID-19. Measured with immunoSEQ multiplex PCR; TCRdb has only the in-frame clones, and not every one. Here the sample spans approximately 61,000 clones, less than 80% being singletons. Antigens for these TCRs are unknown. Viral peptide pool expansion of antigen-specific CD4+ T cells preceded sequencing in the ViraFEST assay. The authors isolated CD4+ T cells after approximately 9 days of culture. Participants each got two BNT162b2 or mRNA-1273 vaccine doses. Material: CD4+ T cells from PBMCs cultured with HCoV-229E spike peptides, obtained after COVID-19 vaccination. Receptors were obtained from a human donor who received a COVID-19 vaccine.

This chain uses TRBV19 with TRBJ2-2; D is undetermined. The germline gives CDR1 LNHDA, CDR2 SQIVND (reference sequence). V lost 6 bases, J lost 0 bases, and 8 bases lay in between. The CDR3 extends over 14 amino acids. The CDR3 loop reads CASRRASNTGELFF. DNA of the CDR3: TGTGCCAGTAGACGCGCTTCGAACACCGGGGAGCTGTTTTTT. Based on the CDR3 plus reference TRBV19 and TRBJ2-2, the full variable domain is DGGITQSPKYLFRKEGQNVTLSCEQNLNHDAMYWYRQDPGQGLRLIYYSQIVNDFQKGDIAEGYSVSREKKESFPLTVTSAQKNPTAFYLCASRRASNTGELFFGEGSRLTVL.

The chain carries TRBV5-1 and TRBJ1-4, with TRBD1 matching over 9 bases. The germline V gene has CDR1 SGHRS and CDR2 YFSETQ. V lost 3 bases and J lost 7; bases outside the gene matches: 4. The CDR3 totals 14 residues. The CDR3 region has the DNA TGCGCCAGCAGCTGGCGGGACAGGGCTGAAAAACTGTTTTTT. Its translation is CASSWRDRAEKLFF.

V gene TRBV2 combines with J gene TRBJ2-5; TRBD1 might be the D (5 bases). The germline CDR1 and CDR2 sequences are SNHLY and FYNNEI. Trimming left V 5 bases short and J 2 bases short, with 15 bases between. CDR3 length equals 15 residues. CDR3 amino acids: CASSWMGHLQETQYF. DNA of the CDR3: TGTGCCAGCAGTTGGATGGGGCACCTACAAGAGACCCAGTACTTC.

The V call is TRBV4-1, the J call TRBJ1-1; D not certain. The germline V gene encodes CDR1 MGHRA and CDR2 YSYEKL. CDR3 length: 16 amino acids. V was clipped by 0 bases and J by 2 bases, with 13 bases between them. The chain's CDR3 is CASSQDAGFRNTEAFF. The CDR3, as DNA: TGCGCCAGCAGCCAAGATGCCGGGTTTCGAAACACTGAAGCTTTCTTT.

This chain joins TRBV18 and TRBJ1-2; TRBD1 aligns across 7 bases. Germline CDR1 reads KGHSH; CDR2 reads LQKENI. CDR3 length: 17 amino acids. J gave up 1 base and V 1 base, and 9 bases lay outside the gene matches. The CDR3 DNA reads as TGTGCCAGCTCACCACTAAGAACGGGGACAGATAACTATGGCTACACCTTC. This codes for CASSPLRTGTDNYGYTF. The full variable domain, its missing parts supplied by reference TRBV18 and TRBJ1-2, is NAGVMQNPRHLVRRRGQEARLRCSPMKGHSHVYWYRQLPEEGLKFMVYLQKENIIDESGMPKERFSAEFPKEGPSILRIQQVVRGDSAAYFCASSPLRTGTDNYGYTFGSGTRLTVV.

The genes are TRBV29-1 and TRBJ2-5; TRBD1 might be the D (6 bases). With 7 bases removed from V and 2 bases from J, the gap between germline ends came to 11 bases. The CDR3 has 12 amino acids. Germline CDR1 SQVTM, CDR2 ANQGSEA. The CDR3 DNA follows: TGCAGCGGTGGGACACCTCAAGAGACCCAGTACTTC. It encodes CSGGTPQETQYF.

This clone was observed once. The chain couples TRBV28 to TRBJ1-1, with 7 bases identical to TRBD1. Germline CDR1 is MDHEN and CDR2 is SYDVKM. The CDR3 covers 14 residues. J gave up 2 bases and V 6 bases, and 6 bases lay outside the gene matches. The CDR3 here is CASRSGGPNTEAFF. CDR3 in DNA: TGTGCCAGCAGATCAGGGGGGCCCAACACTGAAGCTTTCTTT.

The gene calls are TRBV18 and TRBJ1-4; 9 positions match TRBD1. The CDR3 totals 15 residues. With 6 bases clipped from V and 5 bases from J, the junction kept 7 bases outside the gene matches. Germline V gene sequence: CDR1 KGHSH, CDR2 LQKENI. CDR3 residues: CASSGQGTGNEKLFF. The DNA for the CDR3 is TGTGCCAGCTCGGGGCAAGGGACAGGGAATGAAAAACTGTTTTTT.

The chain has TRBV6-2 or TRBV6-3 and TRBJ2-7; 8 bases match TRBD1. Germline-derived CDR1 and CDR2 are MNHEY and SVGEGT. There are 14 residues in the CDR3. With 5 bases clipped from V and 5 bases from J, the junction kept 8 bases outside the gene matches. This CDR3 is CASSGQGALDEQYV. The CDR3 coding sequence is TGTGCCAGCAGTGGGCAGGGGGCGCTTGACGAGCAGTACGTC.

V gene TRBV12-3 or TRBV12-4 combines with J gene TRBJ2-2, with 7 bases aligning to TRBD2. CDR3 length equals 13 residues. J was trimmed by 6 bases and V by 5 bases; bases with no gene match: 3. CDR3 bases: TGTGCCAGCAGTAAGCGGGACCCCGGGGAGCTGTTTTTT. This encodes CASSKRDPGELFF.

CDR3 in DNA: TGCGCCAGCAGCCAAGGGACAGGGGATCAGCCCCAGCATTTT. This codes for CASSQGTGDQPQHF. The genes are TRBV5-1 and TRBJ1-5; 10 nucleotides match TRBD1. Trimming took 4 bases from V and 5 from J; bases not matched to a gene: 3. CDR1 SGHRS and CDR2 YFSETQ come from the germline V gene. CDR3 length: 14 amino acids.

This clone has just a few counts. The rearrangement links TRBV7-9 to TRBJ1-1; D is unclear. Per the germline V gene, CDR1 is SEHNR and CDR2 is FQNEAQ (reference sequence). Trimming shortened V by 5 bases and J by 2 bases, and 18 bases separated the two germline ends. This CDR3 region has 16 residues. CDR3 nucleotides: TGTGCCAGCAGCCTAGGAATGGGCAATCAAAACACTGAAGCTTTCTTT. Translated: CASSLGMGNQNTEAFF.

Remarks on this clone: Within the sample, other DNA sequences also encode this same CDR3. The chain has TRBV28 and TRBJ1-2, with 9 bases aligning to TRBD1. The CDR3 length is 12 residues. The J segment lost 8 bases and the V segment lost 6 bases, leaving 4 bases of the junction unmatched. Germline V gene sequence: CDR1 MDHEN, CDR2 SYDVKM. The CDR3 DNA sequence: TGTGCCAGCAGCCTAGGACAGGGGGGCTACACCTTC. Protein: CASSLGQGGYTF.

The J gene is TRBJ1-2, the V gene TRBV6-1; 9 bases match TRBD1. Trimming cost V 0 bases and J 6 bases; bases outside gene matches: 11. Per the germline V gene, CDR1 is MNHNS and CDR2 is SASEGT. This CDR3 is 17 amino acids long. CDR3 bases: TGTGCCAGCAGTGAAGCTATCCGCGGGACAGGGAGGGATGGCTACACCTTC. It encodes CASSEAIRGTGRDGYTF.

About this clone: The identical CDR3 is also encoded by other nucleotide sequences in the sample. The chain has TRBV5-1 and TRBJ1-1; D uncertain. Trimming stripped 1 base from V and 1 base from J, with 8 bases between. The CDR3 covers 14 residues. Looked up from germline, CDR1 is SGHRS and CDR2 is YFSETQ. The CDR3 reads CASSLLSGNTEAFF. In nucleotides, the CDR3 is TGCGCCAGCAGCTTGTTGAGCGGGAACACTGAAGCTTTCTTT. Filled out from reference TRBV5-1 and TRBJ1-1, the complete variable domain reads KAGVTQTPRYLIKTRGQQVTLSCSPISGHRSVSWYQQTPGQGLQFLFEYFSETQRNKGNFPGRFSGRQFSNSRSEMNVSTLELGDSALYLCASSLLSGNTEAFFGQGTRLTVV.

The chain links TRBV7-2 to TRBJ2-3; TRBD2 aligns across 11 bases. From germline, CDR1 is SGHTA and CDR2 FQGNSA. This CDR3 has 17 residues. The V and J ends lost 1 base and 2 bases, in that order; junction bases with no gene match: 5. The CDR3 DNA is TGTGCCAGCAGCTTAGGGGCTAGCGGGGGGTACACAGATACGCAGTATTTT. Protein product: CASSLGASGGYTDTQYF.

This clone was recorded once. The chain uses TRBV30 and TRBJ1-3; D unresolved. The CDR3 runs 12 residues. Deletions cut 5 bases from V and 4 bases from J, with 9 bases between. Germline CDR1 GTSNPN, CDR2 SVGIG (reference sequence). The CDR3 DNA reads TGTGCCTGGGTATCGAGGGGAAACACCATATATTTT. Residues: CAWVSRGNTIYF.